This T cell receptor (beta chain) was sequenced in a study of cytomegalovirus exposure and HLA in healthy donors (dated by TCRdb to 2016 to 2017). For the study in its entirety: A later analysis indicated that the 90 to 150 validation repertoires were generated on the platform also employed for the approximately 700 repertoires of the first cohort. The study aimed to test whether cataloging public T cell receptors could reveal signatures of past pathogen exposure. The study combined high-throughput TCR immunosequencing, statistical association of individual TCRs with disease status, and machine learning to predict cytomegalovirus infection status. Besides the first cohort of approximately 670 subjects, a separate validation cohort made up of over a hundred different subjects was used. Summary of the overall study and its limitations: While some public TCRs were present in many individuals, most TCR sequences turned up only very rarely across donors. Cytomegalovirus status was reported to be diagnosed by the classifier with high specificity and sensitivity in both the original and validation cohorts. In vitro tests confirmed that a few of the cytomegalovirus-associated TCR beta chains recognize cytomegalovirus antigens. A total of 164 TCR beta chains were listed by the study as associated with cytomegalovirus. It was suggested by the authors that the approach could potentially be generalized to other disease states and immunological phenotypes. In a later analysis, TCRs clustered in the first cohort were found to also tend to co-occur in the approximately 120 validation repertoires, with 94% of cluster scores above 0. A later analysis had no HLA typing for the validation cohort, so co-occurrence there was scored across all 130 or so repertoires.

The library was built by means of the immunoSEQ multiplex PCR assay. In the original analysis: A statistical classification framework was built for diagnosing cytomegalovirus status from the catalog of TCR beta chain sequences. TCRdb stores this immuneACCESS table with in-frame sequences only. Part of the clones is absent; in the studies checked, under half of the shortfall reflects unresolved V genes, and no reason is known for the rest. The DNA gave D and trimming, while V, J and clone size come from that table. Recorded for this sample are some 140,000 clones; around four fifths of them occurred a single time. Clones ranked in the top ten supply 1.4% of the sample. Donors formed part of the validation cohort, which comprised about 130 subjects and was distinct from the first cohort of 670 or so subjects. This clone was counted a few times. Its antigen is still unknown. The input lacks base qualities; no much larger clone sits a single base away.

Counted from cysteine to phenylalanine, this CDR3 has 15 amino acids. The read is trimmed to its CDR3 DNA, 45 bases read in frame from base 1. From a lookup of the germline V gene (reference sequence), CDR1 and CDR2 are SEHNR and FQNEAQ. Trimming removed 5 bases from V and 1 base from J, leaving 11 bases between the germline ends. The rearrangement joined TRBV7-9 to TRBJ1-4; the D gene cannot be named for sure. The TCR was taken from a woman aged 25 to 39 in good health and CMV-seronegative. Sequencing was performed on PBMCs. The DNA is TGTGCCAGCAGCCCTAGTCGGATAACTAATGAAAAACTGTTTTTT. Its amino acids are CASSPSRITNEKLFF.